This T cell receptor beta chain is from a study of cytomegalovirus exposure and HLA in healthy donors (dated by TCRdb to 2016 to 2017). Some background on the complete study: An earlier analysis of 587 of the donors reported about 300 Gb of sequence data and roughly 120 million unique TCR beta sequences obtained from around 180 million T cells. Alongside the repertoire data, information on donor age, sex, ethnicity and CMV serostatus was compiled. Genome-wide SNP genotypes for about 65% of the roughly 700 donors were used in a later genetic analysis, which treated that subset as a discovery cohort. The T cell repertoires of 666 subjects were profiled by immunosequencing and related to cytomegalovirus serostatus. Typing coverage varied by locus: roughly 620-640 donors for A, B, C, DRB1 and DQB1; 500 to 550 for DQA1; about 600 for DPA1; 450 to 480 for DPB1. Among about 410 genotyped donors of the cohort, an average of approximately 220,000 unique TCR beta nucleotide sequences was sequenced per donor, of which 15% to 20% were non-productive. All discovery cohort repertoires had been generated using a single sequencing platform. To predict cytomegalovirus infection status, the study combined high-throughput TCR immunosequencing, statistical association of individual TCRs with disease status, and machine learning. A separate validation cohort of roughly 120 different subjects was used in addition to the approximately 610-subject first cohort. The study aimed to test whether cataloging public T cell receptors could reveal signatures of past pathogen exposure. Of the approximately 400 genotyped donors, around 81% fell in the genetic ancestry cluster associated with self-reported Caucasian donors. An early release that covered some 630 HLA-typed donors contained about 290 gigabases of sequencing data and about 93 million unique TCR sequences. A later analysis re-examined previously published TCR beta repertoires from more than 600 donors and added high-resolution HLA genotyping to investigate patterns of TCR occurrence. To decide whether each TCR beta V gene segment behaved as functional or pseudogenic, an earlier analysis of several hundred of the donors relied on high-throughput TCR beta sequencing. HLA typing included class I and class II loci at four-digit resolution. Roughly 5 DR-DQ haplotypes were handled as single units for association and clustering because linkage in the cohort was strong. Rather than drawing on any new phenotypic data, the later analysis identified candidate immune exposures from TCR beta sequences and the way those sequences occurred across donors. Study-wide conclusions, independent of this receptor: Because counts were too low, some 16 rarely observed V segments, including chromosome 9 orphons, were excluded from the earlier analysis of some 590 of the donors. Immune exposure information for the cohort was limited to CMV serostatus. When HLA alleles, especially DR and DQ, strongly co-occurred, attributing TCR associations to individual alleles was difficult. A later analysis found that TCR association rates varied across HLA loci, with DRB1 alleles showing the most associated TCRs and HLA-C alleles the fewest. Correlated functional status among segregating V segments might be attributable to linkage disequilibrium, but an unknown experimental factor could not be ruled out. An earlier analysis of approximately 540 of the donors showed that most TCR beta V segments appeared in productive rearrangements either about 87% or about 30% of the time, which broadly matched IMGT annotations. In a later analysis, most CMV-associated TCR beta chains were found to appear HLA-restricted, with HLA associations seemingly driven largely by CMV exposure. V-gene and J-gene trimming of TCR beta chains was associated with a missense DCLRE1C variant in a later genetic analysis, and the association was replicated in an independent cohort. A further reported finding was that TCR beta sequences accurately predicted the HLA-A and HLA-B alleles for most subjects in the first cohort. Most TCR sequences were observed very rarely across donors, whereas some public TCRs were present in many individuals. Only TCR beta chains were sequenced in this cohort, and the absence of alpha or paired-chain data limited detectable features. A group of highly shared sequence variants was considered likely to be a technical artifact of the sequencing pipeline. In a later genetic analysis, fewer N-insertions in productive TCRs were reported among donors in an Asian-associated ancestry cluster than the approximately 670-donor mean. Presence/absence analyses assumed roughly uniform sequencing depth across donors, an assumption that may not hold. Compared with equally common non-associated chains, HLA-associated TCR beta chains in a later analysis were more clonally expanded and had lower generation probabilities. In the study, approximately 160 TCR beta chains were listed as associated with cytomegalovirus. It was suggested by the authors that the approach could potentially be generalized to other disease states and immunological phenotypes. In a later analysis, some 17,000 TCR beta sequences were associated with specific HLA alleles at a false discovery rate of 0.05. In both the original and validation cohorts, the classifier was reported to diagnose cytomegalovirus status with high specificity and sensitivity. A few of the identified cytomegalovirus-associated TCR beta chains were confirmed in vitro to be specific for cytomegalovirus antigens. HLA typing was unavailable for some donors at each locus, so association tests used only the typed subset. Some IMGT-functional V segments, including TRBV6-2 and TRBV6-3, could not be distinguished by the 87-base-pair reads and were therefore excluded. In a later analysis, several top co-occurrence clusters were reported to appear linked to parvovirus B19, influenza, CMV and Epstein-Barr virus.

The library was built by means of the immunoSEQ multiplex PCR assay. The multiplex PCR relied on a mix of 60 forward primers for TCR Vbeta segments and 13 reverse primers for TCR Jbeta segments. The CDR3 region of rearranged TCR beta genes was amplified from genomic DNA with a multiplex PCR assay. Amplified TCR beta libraries were sequenced as 87-base-pair reads on the Illumina HiSeq System. The study's own analysis went as follows. Across the 600 to 700 repertoires, a later analysis counted 80 million or so unique TCR beta chains, roughly 11 million of which were shared by at least two donors. A nearest-neighbor algorithm error-corrected the raw reads and collapsed the reads into unique sequences, merging closely related sequences to remove PCR and sequencing errors. To assign V, D and J gene segments, CDR3 sequences were aligned to IMGT reference sequences. For a sequence to be retained, at least a six-nucleotide match to both a V gene segment and a J gene segment was required. Rearrangements were called productive when the CDR3 lacked stop codons and stayed in frame with V and J; all others were non-productive. CDR3 was defined by IMGT convention, running from the second conserved V-encoded cysteine to the conserved J-encoded phenylalanine. The earlier analysis of more than 450 of the donors excluded sequences that lacked an unambiguous match to a single V gene segment. In an earlier analysis of a few hundred of the donors, V segments were called functional above 56.7% productive rearrangements and were called segregating when the between-donor standard deviation exceeded 5%. A statistical classification framework was built for diagnosing cytomegalovirus status from the catalog of TCR beta chain sequences. V and J gene assignment, in a later analysis, came from comparing TCR nucleotide sequences with IMGT/GENE-DB human TR gene sequences. A later analysis assigned CDR3 sequences and most-parsimonious VDJ recombination scenarios with the TCRdist pipeline. In a later analysis, each TCR beta chain was defined by its CDR3 amino acid sequence together with its V-gene family, and reads without a unique V-gene family were excluded. To address suspected cross-contamination and a sequencing artifact, a later analysis removed several hundred highly shared, low-generation-probability nucleotide sequences. In a later analysis, a clonal expansion index for each public chain was calculated from normalized within-repertoire ranks of inferred template counts. In a later analysis, generation probabilities were computed using a VDJ recombination model fitted to out-of-frame rearrangements, and the results were checked against IGoR. A later analysis scored TCR-TCR, TCR-HLA and TCR-CMV co-occurrence with hypergeometric tests, applying a repertoire-size bias correction to TCR pairs. In a later analysis, false discovery rates were estimated by permuting HLA or CMV assignments 20 times. A later analysis grouped co-occurring TCRs with DBSCAN, adding TCRdist sequence similarity when clustering within HLA-allele-positive subsets. Repertoires with fewer than 30,000 or more than 120,000 public chains, plus five repertoires with anomalous nucleotide sharing, were excluded from co-occurrence clustering. Drawn from immuneACCESS, this table holds only the in-frame rearrangements with V and J called that TCRdb kept. Clones are partly lost; checked studies trace under half to an unresolved V gene and leave the rest unexplained. V and J calls and clone size are given by that table; D and trimming were obtained from the DNA. The sample table contains 95,000 to 110,000 clones; only one count was recorded for roughly 80% of them. Jointly, the top ten make up 1.5% to 2% of the sample.

Concerning this clone: What antigen it recognizes has not been identified. Per-nucleotide qualities are absent, and no much larger clonotype sits a single base away.

The cohort comprised around 700 healthy bone marrow donors. At the time of sampling, every cohort member was nominally healthy, though immune exposures that went unrecorded were likely present. The donor was CMV seronegative and was included in the group of several hundred seronegative cohort members. A peripheral blood sample was collected from each donor, and TCR beta sequencing was performed on peripheral blood mononuclear cells. Genomic DNA was extracted from the blood cell samples with the Qiagen DNeasy Blood Extraction Kit. V lost 0 bases and J lost 4 bases; the stretch between them is 15 bases long. From the cysteine through the phenylalanine, the CDR3 covers 16 amino acids. The DNA shown is the 48-base CDR3, in frame from base 1. Looking up the germline V gene (reference sequence) yields CDR1 MNHEY and CDR2 SMNVEV.

The V and J segments used are TRBV27 and TRBJ2-5, and perhaps TRBD2 as D gene, on 6 matching bases. This receptor was identified in a woman in her thirties or forties in good health and CMV-seronegative. The sequenced sample was PBMCs. The nucleotides are TGTGCCAGCAGTTTATCTACGGGGGAGCTAGGAGAGACCCAGTACTTC. Translated, this gives CASSLSTGELGETQYF.